This TCR beta chain was documented in a study of cytomegalovirus exposure and HLA in healthy donors. This clone was observed a handful of times. PCR used 60 Vbeta primers and 13 Jbeta primers. Sequenced by immunoSEQ multiplex PCR; TCRdb stores in-frame clones only, minus some. The sample contains 100,000 to 130,000 clones, around 74% of which appear only once. The V gene's germline CDR1 is MNHNS and CDR2 SASEGT. The CDR3 runs to 16 residues. Trimming left V 3 bases short and J 0 bases short, with 13 bases between. V is TRBV6-1 and J is TRBJ2-3; D is unclear. The sequence derives from a woman aged 40 to 55 in good health and CMV-seropositive. The sample comprised PBMCs. CDR3 amino acids: CASSDLVRTSTDTQYF. The CDR3 DNA sequence: TGTGCCAGCAGTGATTTGGTGCGCACTAGCACAGATACGCAGTATTTT.